Included here is one T cell receptor (beta chain) sequence, with context. Antigen: not known. Sequenced patients had shown CD8+CD57+ cell expansion by flow cytometry. Patients uniformly had severe acquired aplastic anemia. The data originate from a study of CD8+CD57+ T cells in acquired aplastic anemia. Study-level background: Sorted CD4+ and CD8+ cell DNA averaged roughly 3.2 ug.

The V and J ends lost 7 bases and 2 bases, in that order; junction bases with no gene match: 7. The CDR3 loop spans 15 amino acids. The germline V gene encodes CDR1 SNHLY and CDR2 FYNNEI. General study points: Patients and healthy controls showed no significant CD8+ Simpson's diversity difference.

Both TCR beta VDJ combination and CDR3 sequence profiling were carried out. Genomic DNA was the template for this profiling. TCRdb reprocessed the reads with MiXCR, giving one entry per CDR3 protein. The sample contains hundreds of thousands of distinct CDR3 sequences, roughly 53% of which appear only once. The specimen was sorted CD4+, CD8+, or CD8+CD57+ T cells (not recorded which) from PBMCs. The receptor was derived from a human donor with aplastic anemia. The gene calls are TRBV2 and TRBJ2-1, with 8 bases fitting TRBD1. The CDR3 region is CASTDKTGAYNEQFF. Here the CDR3 DNA reads TGTGCCAGCACTGACAAGACAGGGGCCTACAATGAGCAGTTCTTC.